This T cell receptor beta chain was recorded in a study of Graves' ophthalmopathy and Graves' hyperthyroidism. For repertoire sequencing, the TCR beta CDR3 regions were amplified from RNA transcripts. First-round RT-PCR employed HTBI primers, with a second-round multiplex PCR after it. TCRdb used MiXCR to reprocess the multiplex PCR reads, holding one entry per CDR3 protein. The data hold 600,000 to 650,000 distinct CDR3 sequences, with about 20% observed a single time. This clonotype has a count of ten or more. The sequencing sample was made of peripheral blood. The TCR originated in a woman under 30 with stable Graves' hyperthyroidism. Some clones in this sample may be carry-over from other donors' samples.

CDR3 region: CASSLYRSGANVLTF. The DNA of the CDR3 is TGTGCCAGCAGTTTATATCGCTCTGGGGCCAACGTCCTGACTTTC. The chain carries TRBV28 and TRBJ2-6; D call uncertain. This CDR3 region has 15 residues. Germline CDR1 reads MDHEN; CDR2 reads SYDVKM. Trimming pared 1 base from V and 0 bases from J, leaving 4 bases between.